One sample yielded the 8 T cell receptor beta chains listed below, sequenced in a study of blood T cell repertoires in COVID-19. The repertoire was sequenced with immunoSEQ multiplex PCR; TCRdb's copy has only in-frame clones and lacks some. The table includes some 60,000 clones, almost 90% detected once. Sequencing input: peripheral blood. The receptors stem from a man aged 55 to 70 with acute or convalescent COVID-19.

The chain couples TRBV28 to TRBJ1-5; D gene unclear. Between the trimmed V and J ends, which lost 2 bases and 5 bases, there was a span of 10 bases. The CDR3 extends over 14 amino acids. Germline V lookup: CDR1 MDHEN, CDR2 SYDVKM. The CDR3 nucleotides are TGTGCCAGCAGTTTAAAGCCTCGCTATCAGCCCCAGCATTTT. It translates to CASSLKPRYQPQHF. The entire variable domain, with the rest obtained from reference TRBV28 and TRBJ1-5, is as follows: DVKVTQSSRYLVKRTGEKVFLECVQDMDHENMFWYRQDPGLGLRLIYFSYDVKMKEKGDIPEGYSVSREKKERFSLILESASTNQTSMYLCASSLKPRYQPQHFGDGTRLSIL.

This chain uses TRBV5-5 with TRBJ1-2; maybe TRBD1 (5 bases). CDR1 is SGHKS and CDR2 is YYEKEE in the germline V gene (reference sequence). The CDR3 consists of 14 residues. V lost 3 bases, J lost 4 bases, and 13 bases lay in between. The CDR3 protein is CASSSVDRSYGYTF. The CDR3 DNA reads as TGTGCCAGCAGCTCCGTTGACAGATCCTATGGCTACACCTTC.

This chain joins TRBV27 and TRBJ2-1; 8 positions agree with TRBD1. The CDR3 covers 17 residues. V lost 3 bases to trimming and J lost 0 bases; unmatched junction nucleotides: 7. Germline CDR1 is MNHEY and CDR2 is SMNVEV (reference sequence). The CDR3 bases are TGTGCCAGCAGTTTCTCCGGACAGGGCAGCTCCTACAATGAGCAGTTCTTC. Amino acids: CASSFSGQGSSYNEQFF.

The chain uses TRBV28 and TRBJ2-4; TRBD1 matches 7 bases. This CDR3 is built from 15 residues. Germline assignment: CDR1 MDHEN and CDR2 SYDVKM. The V segment lost 5 bases and the J segment 0 bases; nucleotides outside the gene matches: 4. This CDR3 is CASSPGQVAKNIQYF. The CDR3 DNA follows: TGTGCCAGCAGTCCTGGACAGGTAGCCAAAAACATTCAGTACTTC.

The chain joins TRBV24-1 to TRBJ2-2; 9 nucleotides line up with TRBD1. The germline CDR1 and CDR2 sequences are KGHDR and SFDVKD. The CDR3 runs to 14 residues. The V segment lost 10 bases and the J segment 7 bases; nucleotides outside the gene matches: 9. CDR3 region: CATQDRGRGGELFF. The DNA of the CDR3 is TGTGCCACTCAGGACAGGGGTCGTGGCGGGGAGCTGTTTTTT.

This chain connects TRBV12-3 or TRBV12-4 to TRBJ1-2; the D gene is possibly TRBD1 (5 bases). The V gene lost 5 bases and the J gene lost 7 bases, with 11 bases spanning the gap. The CDR3 length is 12 residues. The CDR3 spells CASSQGLSGYTF. As DNA, the CDR3 is TGTGCCAGCAGTCAGGGATTAAGTGGCTACACCTTC.

This clone is a singleton in its sample. The chain has TRBV12-3 or TRBV12-4 and TRBJ2-7; D not certain. CDR3 length equals 11 residues. The ends were cut back, 5 bases at V and 3 bases at J, with 5 bases in the middle. The CDR3 coding sequence is TGTGCCAGCAGTCTATACTACGAGCAGTACTTC. This codes for CASSLYYEQYF.

The gene calls are TRBV6-5 and TRBJ1-1, with D hard to call. Germline V gene data show CDR1 as MNHEY and CDR2 as SVGAGI. V dropped 6 bases and J dropped 1 base, with 15 bases sitting between them. This CDR3 region has 15 residues. CDR3 nucleotide sequence: TGTGCCAGCAGCTCTGTGACACTAGGGAACACTGAAGCTTTCTTT. Residues: CASSSVTLGNTEAFF.